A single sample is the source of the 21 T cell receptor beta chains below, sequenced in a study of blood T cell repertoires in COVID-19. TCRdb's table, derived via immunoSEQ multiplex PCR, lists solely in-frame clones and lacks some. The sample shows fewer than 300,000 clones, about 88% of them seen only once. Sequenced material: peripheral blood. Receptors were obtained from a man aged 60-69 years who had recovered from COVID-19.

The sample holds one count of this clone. This CDR3 reads CASSRTTGNTGELFF. The CDR3 bases are TGTGCCAGTAGTAGAACGACAGGGAACACCGGGGAGCTGTTTTTT. J is TRBJ2-2 and V is TRBV19, with D possibly matching TRBD1 (6 bases). Germline CDR1 reads LNHDA; CDR2 reads SQIVND (reference sequence). Trimming removed 4 bases at V and 1 base at J, with 10 bases between. The CDR3 has 15 residues.

Here the CDR3 reads CASSVPDTQGAGQPQHF. The CDR3 DNA is TGTGCCAGCAGTGTCCCCGACACACAGGGGGCAGGTCAGCCCCAGCATTTT. The chain uses TRBV25-1 and TRBJ1-5; 9 bases are shared with TRBD1. There are 17 residues in the CDR3. Germline assignment: CDR1 MGHDK and CDR2 SYGVNS. The junction had 13 bases not matched to a gene; V was cut back by 4 bases and J by 6 bases.

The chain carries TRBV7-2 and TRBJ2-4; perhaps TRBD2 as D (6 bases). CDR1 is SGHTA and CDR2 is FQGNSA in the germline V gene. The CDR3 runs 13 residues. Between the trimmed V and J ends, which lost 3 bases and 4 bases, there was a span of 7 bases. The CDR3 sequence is CASSLGRKNIQYF. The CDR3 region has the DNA TGTGCCAGCAGCTTGGGGAGGAAAAACATTCAGTACTTC.

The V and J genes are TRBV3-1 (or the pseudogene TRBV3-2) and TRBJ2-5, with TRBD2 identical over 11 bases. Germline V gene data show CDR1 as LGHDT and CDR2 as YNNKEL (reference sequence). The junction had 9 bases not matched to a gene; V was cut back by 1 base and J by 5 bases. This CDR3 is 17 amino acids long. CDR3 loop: CASSQGIAGGVLETQYF. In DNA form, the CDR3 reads TGTGCCAGCAGCCAAGGGATAGCGGGGGGGGTGTTGGAGACCCAGTACTTC.

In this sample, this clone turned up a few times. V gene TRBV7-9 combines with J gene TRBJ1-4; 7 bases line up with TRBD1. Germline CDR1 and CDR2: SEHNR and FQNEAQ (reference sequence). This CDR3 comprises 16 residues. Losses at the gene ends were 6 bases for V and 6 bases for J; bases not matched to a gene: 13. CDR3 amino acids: CASSSGQATTYEKLFF. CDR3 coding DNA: TGTGCCAGCAGTTCAGGACAGGCGACGACTTATGAAAAACTGTTTTTT.

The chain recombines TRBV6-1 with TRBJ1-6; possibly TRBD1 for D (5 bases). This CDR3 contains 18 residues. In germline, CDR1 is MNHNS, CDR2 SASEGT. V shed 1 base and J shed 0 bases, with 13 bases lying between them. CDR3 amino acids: CASSEEFRGSSYNSPLHF. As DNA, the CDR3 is TGTGCCAGCAGTGAAGAGTTTAGGGGCAGCTCCTATAATTCACCCCTCCACTTT.

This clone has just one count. The CDR3 region has the DNA TGTGCCAGCAGTTCACCGGGACAGCCCTCCGGACAGTACTTC. This gives the protein CASSSPGQPSGQYF. The chain couples TRBV6-2 or TRBV6-3 to TRBJ2-5; 7 nucleotides line up with TRBD1. CDR1 is MNHEY and CDR2 is SVGEGT in the germline V gene. The CDR3 totals 14 residues. V shed 4 bases, J shed 11 bases, and the junction held 13 bases outside the gene matches.

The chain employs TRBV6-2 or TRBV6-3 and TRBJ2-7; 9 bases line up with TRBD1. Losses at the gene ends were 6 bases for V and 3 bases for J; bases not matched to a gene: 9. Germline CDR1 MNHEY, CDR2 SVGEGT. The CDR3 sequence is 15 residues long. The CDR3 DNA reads TGTGCCAGCAGCCCTTGGGACAGGGCAGGCTACGAGCAGTACTTC. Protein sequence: CASSPWDRAGYEQYF.

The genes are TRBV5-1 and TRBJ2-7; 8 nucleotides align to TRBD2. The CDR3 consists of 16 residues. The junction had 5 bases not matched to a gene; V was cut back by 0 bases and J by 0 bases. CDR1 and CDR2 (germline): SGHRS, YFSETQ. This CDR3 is CASSLEGTRGSYEQYF. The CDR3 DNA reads TGCGCCAGCAGCTTGGAAGGGACTAGGGGCTCCTACGAGCAGTACTTC.

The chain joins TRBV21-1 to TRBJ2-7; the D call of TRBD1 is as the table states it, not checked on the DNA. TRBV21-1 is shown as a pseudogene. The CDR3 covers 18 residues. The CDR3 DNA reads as TGTGCCAGCAGCAAAGATTCTCTCGACGCGGGACAGGGGTCCGAGCAGTACTTC. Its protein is CASSKDSLDAGQGSEQYF.

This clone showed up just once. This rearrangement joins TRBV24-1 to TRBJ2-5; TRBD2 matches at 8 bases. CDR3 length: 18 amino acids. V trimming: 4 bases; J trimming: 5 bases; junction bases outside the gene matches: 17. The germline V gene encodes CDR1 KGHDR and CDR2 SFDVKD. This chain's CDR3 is CATSDLTSEGPGGETQYF. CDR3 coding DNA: TGTGCCACCAGTGACCTGACTAGCGAGGGCCCCGGGGGGGAGACCCAGTACTTC.

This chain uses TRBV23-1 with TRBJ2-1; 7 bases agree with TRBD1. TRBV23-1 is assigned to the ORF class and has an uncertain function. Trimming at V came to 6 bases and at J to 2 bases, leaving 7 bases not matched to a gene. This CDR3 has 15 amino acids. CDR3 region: CASRGQCPPYNEQFF. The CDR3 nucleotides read TGCGCCAGCAGGGGACAGTGCCCTCCCTACAATGAGCAGTTCTTC.

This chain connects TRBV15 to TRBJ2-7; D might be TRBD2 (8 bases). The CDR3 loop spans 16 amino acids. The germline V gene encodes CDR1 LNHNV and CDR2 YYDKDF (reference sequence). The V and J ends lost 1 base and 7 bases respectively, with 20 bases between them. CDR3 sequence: CATSRVERGPGGEQYF. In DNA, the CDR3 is TGTGCCACCAGCAGAGTTGAGCGGGGGCCAGGGGGGGAGCAGTACTTC.

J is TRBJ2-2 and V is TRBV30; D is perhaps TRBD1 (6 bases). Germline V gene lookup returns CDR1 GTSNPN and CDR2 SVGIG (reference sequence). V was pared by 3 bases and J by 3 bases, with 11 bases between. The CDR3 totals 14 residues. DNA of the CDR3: TGTGCCTGGAGGATACAGGGTTACACCGGGGAGCTGTTTTTT. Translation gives CAWRIQGYTGELFF.

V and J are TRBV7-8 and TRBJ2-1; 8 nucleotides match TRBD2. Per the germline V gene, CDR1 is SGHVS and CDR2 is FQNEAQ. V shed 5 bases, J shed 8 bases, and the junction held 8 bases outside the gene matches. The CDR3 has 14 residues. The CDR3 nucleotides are TGTGCCAGCAGCCCTGGGACTAGTGGCTATGAGCAGTTCTTC. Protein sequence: CASSPGTSGYEQFF.

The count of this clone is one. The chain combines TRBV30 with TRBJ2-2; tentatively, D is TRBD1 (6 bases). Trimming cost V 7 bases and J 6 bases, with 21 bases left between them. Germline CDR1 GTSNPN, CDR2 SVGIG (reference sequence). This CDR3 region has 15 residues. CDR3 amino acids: CALPVGQGMAGELFF. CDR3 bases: TGTGCCTTGCCCGTGGGTCAGGGGATGGCCGGGGAGCTGTTTTTT.

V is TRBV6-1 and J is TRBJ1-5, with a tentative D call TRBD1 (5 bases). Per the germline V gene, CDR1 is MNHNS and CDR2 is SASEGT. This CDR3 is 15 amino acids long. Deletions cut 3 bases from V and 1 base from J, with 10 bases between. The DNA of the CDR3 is TGTGCCAGCAGTGAGAGGGGAGGGAGCAATCAGCCCCAGCATTTT. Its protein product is CASSERGGSNQPQHF.

The CDR3, as DNA: TGCGCCAGCGGCGGTTCTGTGTCGTCCACCGGGGAGCTGTTTTTT. Amino acids: CASGGSVSSTGELFF. V and J are TRBV5-1 and TRBJ2-2; unclear D gene. The V and J ends lost 7 bases and 4 bases respectively, with 17 bases between them. The CDR3 consists of 15 residues. Germline V gives CDR1 SGHRS, CDR2 YFSETQ.

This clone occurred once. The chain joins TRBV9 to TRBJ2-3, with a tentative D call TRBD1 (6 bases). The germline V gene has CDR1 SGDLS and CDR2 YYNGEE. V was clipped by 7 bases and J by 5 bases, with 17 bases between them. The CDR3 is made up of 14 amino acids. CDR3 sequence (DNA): TGTGCCAGCGATCGGGCAGGGGCCTTAGATACGCAGTATTTT. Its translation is CASDRAGALDTQYF.

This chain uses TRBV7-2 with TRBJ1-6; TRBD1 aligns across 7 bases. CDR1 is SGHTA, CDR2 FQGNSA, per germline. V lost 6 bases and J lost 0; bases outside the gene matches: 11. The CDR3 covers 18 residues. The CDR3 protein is CASRKRGTALSYNSPLHF. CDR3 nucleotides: TGTGCCAGCAGGAAGCGTGGGACAGCTCTCTCCTATAATTCACCCCTCCACTTT.

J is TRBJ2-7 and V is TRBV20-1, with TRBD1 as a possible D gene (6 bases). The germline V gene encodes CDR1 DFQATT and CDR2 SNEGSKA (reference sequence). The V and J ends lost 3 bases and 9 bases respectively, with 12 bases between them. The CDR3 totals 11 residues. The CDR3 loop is CSASLTGLQYF. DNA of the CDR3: TGCAGTGCTAGTCTCACAGGGTTGCAGTACTTC.